This T cell receptor (beta chain) was captured by sequencing in a study of blood T cell repertoires in COVID-19. Study context: Acute and convalescent COVID-19 samples came from the United States, Italy and Spain. PBMCs, B-cell-depleted T cells, or T cells were the source of the cDNA or gDNA that made up the material.

Participants' reported clinical history set cohort assignment. V was clipped by 4 bases and J by 6 bases, with 5 bases between them. The CDR3 totals 11 residues. Germline V lookup: CDR1 SGHRS, CDR2 YFSETQ. Study processing details: Estimation of nucleated cell counts was performed using reference gene primer amplification. The method was immunoSEQ multiplex PCR; TCRdb's version includes in-frame clones alone and lacks a portion of them. Clone size and V and J calls were adopted from that table, with D and trimming inferred from the DNA. This table holds approximately 280,000 clones, about 90% found once.

V usage is TRBV5-1 and J usage is TRBJ2-1; no clear D. The receptor was derived from a woman aged 18-29 years with acute COVID-19. The sequenced sample consisted of PBMCs or T cells enriched from blood (not recorded which). CDR3 in amino acids: CASSRVNEQFF. In DNA form, the CDR3 reads TGCGCCAGCAGCCGCGTCAATGAGCAGTTCTTC.